Following are 16 T cell receptor beta chains from one sample sequenced in a study of early T cells in non-severe SARS-CoV-2 infection. TCRdb passed the 5' RACE reads through MiXCR, listing each CDR3 protein once. The profile covers approximately 100,000 distinct CDR3 sequences, with roughly 9.6% appearing a single time and roughly 4.9% taken by the ten largest. What was sequenced was whole blood. The receptor source for this set is an adult who was a healthcare worker with PCR-confirmed SARS-CoV-2 infection or an uninfected control (not recorded which).

V is TRBV5-1 and J is TRBJ1-5, with D perhaps matching TRBD1 (5 bases). Germline values: CDR1 SGHRS, CDR2 YFSETQ. This CDR3 has 15 residues. Trimming took off 0 bases at V and 5 bases at J, with 12 bases between the two ends. The CDR3 DNA is TGCGCCAGCAGCTTGGAGGGGTTGTCGGATCAGCCCCAGCATTTT. Residues: CASSLEGLSDQPQHF.

This clonotype occurred many times. This chain's CDR3 is CASSLEVGLAGESYEQYF. DNA of the CDR3: TGTGCCAGCAGCTTAGAGGTGGGTCTAGCGGGGGAATCCTACGAGCAGTACTTC. The chain links TRBV7-9 to TRBJ2-7; 10 positions match TRBD2. J lost 1 base, V lost 1 base, and 10 bases had no gene match. The CDR3 length is 18 residues. Germline CDR1 is SEHNR and CDR2 is FQNEAQ (reference sequence).

This clonotype was observed a few times. The chain links TRBV5-1 to TRBJ1-6; a possible D gene is TRBD1 (6 bases). The germline gives CDR1 SGHRS, CDR2 YFSETQ. V lost 4 bases and J 8 bases, leaving 22 bases between the germline ends. This CDR3 is built from 17 residues. The CDR3 protein is CASSLRLPGTPDSPLHF. The DNA for the CDR3 is TGCGCCAGCAGCCTACGACTGCCCGGGACACCGGATTCACCCCTCCACTTT.

This chain links TRBV20-1 with TRBJ2-3; D remains unclear. The V and J ends lost 1 base and 2 bases respectively, with 16 bases between them. CDR3 length equals 16 residues. Germline values: CDR1 DFQATT, CDR2 SNEGSKA (reference sequence). The CDR3 region is CSARVRSWWATDTQYF. The CDR3 coding sequence is TGCAGTGCTAGAGTTCGGTCTTGGTGGGCCACAGATACGCAGTATTTT.

This clonotype was detected ten times or more. The chain combines TRBV5-1 with TRBJ2-3, with 8 bases lining up with TRBD1. The CDR3 runs 16 residues. V dropped 3 bases and J dropped 2; count of bases not matched to a gene: 8. Germline values: CDR1 SGHRS, CDR2 YFSETQ. The CDR3 region has the DNA TGCGCCAGCAGCTGGGGACAGGCCTCTTTCACAGATACGCAGTATTTT. Translating it yields CASSWGQASFTDTQYF.

The gene calls are TRBV3-1 and TRBJ1-5, with D possibly being TRBD1 (5 bases). The germline gives CDR1 LGHDT, CDR2 YNNKEL (reference sequence). Between the trimmed V and J ends, which lost 0 bases and 9 bases, there was a span of 9 bases. The CDR3 has 13 amino acids. This chain's CDR3 is CASSQDGGRPQHF. In DNA, the CDR3 is TGTGCCAGCAGCCAAGATGGGGGACGGCCCCAGCATTTT.

In this sample, this clonotype turned up a few times. This chain joins TRBV29-1 and TRBJ1-1; maybe TRBD1 (5 bases). Trimming took 3 bases from V and 6 from J, leaving 11 bases between them. The germline V gene has CDR1 SQVTM and CDR2 ANQGSEA. The CDR3 has 12 residues. CDR3: CSVDGGDAEAFF. In DNA form, the CDR3 reads TGCAGCGTTGACGGGGGGGACGCTGAAGCTTTCTTT.

Concerning this clonotype itself: A much larger clone differs from this one at a single base, so this may be a read error. The chain uses TRBV28 and TRBJ2-7; perhaps TRBD2 as D (5 bases). V was cut by 2 bases and J by 0 bases, with 11 bases left in between. Germline V gene data show CDR1 as MDHEN and CDR2 as SYDVKM. This CDR3 has 15 amino acids. CDR3 DNA sequence: TGTGCCAGCAGTTTACCAGCGGTGAACTCCTACGAGCAGTACTTC. Its protein product is CASSLPAVNSYEQYF.

This chain joins TRBV2 and TRBJ2-3; 11 bases align to TRBD2. The CDR3 loop spans 14 amino acids. The trim removed 7 bases at V and 3 bases at J, leaving 3 bases unmatched. Germline CDR1 SNHLY, CDR2 FYNNEI. The CDR3 coding sequence is TGTGCCAGCACACTAGCGGGAGTAACAGATACGCAGTATTTT. Translation: CASTLAGVTDTQYF.

This clonotype has ten or more counts. V usage is TRBV28 and J usage is TRBJ2-2; D remains ambiguous. The V end lost 3 bases, the J end lost 7 bases, and 6 bases lay between the germline ends. The CDR3 has 12 residues. Germline V gene lookup returns CDR1 MDHEN and CDR2 SYDVKM. The CDR3 loop reads CASSFHGGELFF. Here the CDR3 DNA reads TGTGCCAGCAGTTTTCATGGCGGGGAGCTGTTTTTT. Full variable domain (rest looked up from reference TRBV28 and TRBJ2-2): DVKVTQSSRYLVKRTGEKVFLECVQDMDHENMFWYRQDPGLGLRLIYFSYDVKMKEKGDIPEGYSVSREKKERFSLILESASTNQTSMYLCASSFHGGELFFGEGSRLTVL.

This clonotype was found many times. The chain recombines TRBV20-1 with TRBJ2-7; TRBD2 agrees at 12 bases. V shed 1 base and J 7 bases; nucleotides not matched to a gene: 5. The CDR3 has 14 amino acids. The germline CDR1 and CDR2 sequences are DFQATT and SNEGSKA (reference sequence). The chain's CDR3 is CSARVASGRGEQYF. The CDR3 DNA reads TGCAGTGCTAGAGTCGCTAGCGGGAGGGGTGAGCAGTACTTC.

This clonotype occurred a few times. This rearrangement joins TRBV14 to TRBJ2-1; 11 nucleotides align to TRBD1. Trimming cost V 6 bases and J 8 bases; bases outside gene matches: 12. CDR3 length equals 16 residues. CDR1 is SGHDN, CDR2 FVKESK, per germline. The CDR3 reads CASSRRQDRGHYEQFF. The DNA of the CDR3 is TGTGCCAGCAGTCGAAGGCAGGACAGGGGGCATTATGAGCAGTTCTTC.

In this sample, this clonotype turned up once. The chain employs TRBV7-9 and TRBJ2-1; 8 positions agree with TRBD1. V shed 5 bases, J shed 8 bases, and the junction held 11 bases outside the gene matches. Germline CDR1 reads SEHNR; CDR2 reads FQNEAQ (reference sequence). The CDR3 has 15 amino acids. CDR3 loop: CASSRETGVRDEQFF. CDR3 DNA: TGTGCCAGCAGCAGGGAGACAGGGGTACGGGATGAGCAGTTCTTC.

The V gene is TRBV7-2, the J gene TRBJ2-3; D not certain. The germline V gene encodes CDR1 SGHTA and CDR2 FQGNSA. This CDR3 comprises 15 residues. V dropped 1 base and J dropped 3 bases, with 11 bases sitting between them. In nucleotides, the CDR3 is TGTGCCAGCAGCTTAGTGTGGGGTTCAACAGATACGCAGTATTTT. It specifies CASSLVWGSTDTQYF. The complete variable domain, with remaining parts taken from reference TRBV7-2 and TRBJ2-3, reads GAGVSQSPSNKVTEKGKDVELRCDPISGHTALYWYRQSLGQGLEFLIYFQGNSAPDKSGLPSDRFSAERTGGSVSTLTIQRTQQEDSAVYLCASSLVWGSTDTQYFGPGTRLTVL.

At least ten counts were recorded for this clonotype. The V gene is TRBV7-6, the J gene TRBJ1-1, with TRBD1 matching 11 bases. Germline trimming cut 5 bases from V and 6 bases from J; bases unmatched to any gene: 11. Germline CDR1 is SGHVS and CDR2 is FNYEAQ. The CDR3 contains 16 residues. This chain's CDR3 is CASSLWAGQGGPEAFF. The CDR3 nucleotides are TGTGCCAGCAGCCTTTGGGCGGGACAGGGGGGTCCTGAAGCTTTCTTT.

V gene TRBV2 combines with J gene TRBJ2-1; D gene unclear. Per germline, CDR1 SNHLY and CDR2 FYNNEI. V was cut by 7 bases and J by 8 bases, with 12 bases left in between. There are 12 residues in the CDR3. The CDR3 reads CASKGDSHEQFF. CDR3 bases: TGTGCCAGCAAAGGAGACTCGCATGAGCAGTTCTTC. Complete variable domain (other parts from reference TRBV2 and TRBJ2-1): EPEVTQTPSHQVTQMGQEVILRCVPISNHLYFYWYRQILGQKVEFLVSFYNNEISEKSEIFDDQFSVERPDGSNFTLKIRSTKLEDSAMYFCASKGDSHEQFFGPGTRLTVL.